The T cell receptor beta chain under discussion was sequenced for a study of blood T cells in healthy people across ages. The CDR3 contains 12 residues. Germline V gene sequence: CDR1 SGHAT, CDR2 FQNNGV. Trimming pared 3 bases from V and 8 bases from J, leaving 10 bases between. Sample-barcoded 5' priming and a J-beta primer mix drove a second PCR of 7 to 11 cycles. One entry per CDR3 protein results from TCRdb running MiXCR on the 5' RACE reads. The data hold 750,000 to 950,000 distinct CDR3 sequences, with around a quarter observed a single time. As concerns this clonotype: Its specificity is not known.

Overall study findings and caveats: Investigators treated diversity estimates from one million T cells as underestimates.

These data are also associated with another study on T cells of mothers and their children. Per that paper: Over 9.5 million TCR beta CDR3 reads were obtained from each mother, and approximately 3 million from each child.

The receptor was derived from a boy between 10 and 17 years old in good health. The chain employs TRBV11-2 and TRBJ1-2, with D uncertain. Sequencing was carried out using blood. The CDR3 nucleotides read TGTGCCAGCAGCTTCCCCAACGGCGGCTACACCTTC. Amino acid sequence: CASSFPNGGYTF. Together with reference TRBV11-2 and TRBJ1-2, the CDR3 gives the full variable domain: EAGVAQSPRYKIIEKRQSVAFWCNPISGHATLYWYQQILGQGPKLLIQFQNNGVVDDSQLPKDRFSAERLKGVDSTLKIQPAKLEDSAVYLCASSFPNGGYTFGSGTRLTVV.